The 30 T cell receptor beta chains below come from one sample, sequenced in a study of blood T cells in healthy people across ages (dated by TCRdb to the mid-2010s). Libraries were constructed by 5' RACE. Sequencing used an Illumina HiSeq 2500. A second PCR of about 7 to 12 cycles was run with a J-beta primer mix and a sample-barcoded 5' primer. TCRdb passed the public sequencing reads through fastp at Q25 and MiXCR, retaining productive beta sequences. Records with the same CDR3 protein are collapsed into one entry carrying the most frequent genes and DNA. For this sample there are 790,000 or so distinct CDR3 sequences; more than 55% appear just once. The leading ten clones occupy more than 25% of the sample. Sample: blood. The receptors shown here come from a man aged 35 to 55 in good health.

This clonotype appeared a few times. The rearrangement joins TRBV2 to TRBJ2-6, with a weak D call TRBD2 (6 bases). This CDR3 is built from 18 residues. V lost 2 bases to trimming and J lost 0 bases, with 14 bases between them. Looked up from germline, CDR1 is SNHLY and CDR2 is FYNNEI. The CDR3 DNA is TGTGCCAGCAGTGAACTACGGGGGACCCACTCTGGGGCCAACGTCCTGACTTTC. This translates into CASSELRGTHSGANVLTF.

The V and J genes are TRBV20-1 and TRBJ2-1; 12 bases match TRBD2. The CDR3 loop spans 15 amino acids. Per germline, CDR1 DFQATT and CDR2 SNEGSKA (reference sequence). V was pared by 5 bases and J by 7 bases, with 9 bases of the junction left unmatched. The CDR3: CSAGRASGGANEQFF. DNA for the CDR3: TGCAGTGCTGGGAGGGCTAGCGGGGGGGCTAATGAGCAGTTCTTC.

This clonotype was counted between two and nine times. V is TRBV7-2 and J is TRBJ2-3; D is unresolved. The V and J ends lost 3 bases and 2 bases respectively, with 9 bases between them. Germline values: CDR1 SGHTA, CDR2 FQGNSA. There are 14 residues in the CDR3. CDR3 protein: CASSFASYTDTQYF. In DNA, the CDR3 is TGTGCCAGCAGCTTTGCCAGTTACACAGATACGCAGTATTTT.

The chain carries TRBV3-1 and TRBJ2-4, with a possible D match to TRBD2 (5 bases). The CDR3 consists of 17 residues. The V gene lost 5 bases and the J gene lost 0 bases, with 17 bases spanning the gap. Germline assignment: CDR1 LGHDT and CDR2 YNNKEL (reference sequence). The chain's CDR3 is CASSVRGSGVAKNIQYF. The DNA of the CDR3 is TGTGCCAGCAGCGTACGGGGTTCTGGGGTAGCCAAAAACATTCAGTACTTC.

The chain joins TRBV25-1 to TRBJ2-1; D unresolved. The V and J ends lost 4 bases and 5 bases respectively, with 9 bases between them. CDR1 is MGHDK and CDR2 is SYGVNS in the germline V gene. This CDR3 contains 13 residues. Here the CDR3 reads CASSAITNNEQFF. CDR3 coding DNA: TGTGCCAGCAGTGCTATTACAAACAATGAGCAGTTCTTC.

This clonotype appeared a few times. The V call is TRBV6-1, the J call TRBJ2-3; 9 nucleotides line up with TRBD1. This CDR3 has 13 residues. From germline, CDR1 is MNHNS and CDR2 SASEGT. Unmatched junction bases numbered 5, after V lost 8 bases and J lost 5 bases. CDR3 residues: CASRDRAGDTQYF. DNA of the CDR3: TGTGCCAGCCGGGACAGGGCAGGAGATACGCAGTATTTT.

The chain is built from TRBV27 and TRBJ2-1, with TRBD1 matching 8 bases. This CDR3 is 13 amino acids long. The J segment lost 7 bases and the V segment lost 2 bases, leaving 1 base of the junction unmatched. Germline loops: CDR1 MNHEY, CDR2 SMNVEV (reference sequence). CDR3 amino acids: CASSLQGANEQFF. As DNA, the CDR3 is TGTGCCAGCAGTTTACAGGGGGCTAATGAGCAGTTCTTC.

This clonotype was seen many times. The V call is TRBV7-2, the J call TRBJ2-3; 10 bases agree with TRBD2. V shed 2 bases, J shed 4 bases, and the junction held 6 bases outside the gene matches. This CDR3 region has 16 residues. In germline, CDR1 is SGHTA, CDR2 FQGNSA. The CDR3: CASSLKGTSESDTQYF. In DNA form, the CDR3 reads TGTGCCAGCAGCTTAAAAGGGACTAGCGAGTCAGATACGCAGTATTTT.

This clonotype has just one count. A junction end diverges from the germline sequence, so it may reflect a read error. The V gene is TRBV28, the J gene TRBJ2-1; D may be TRBD1 (6 bases). The V gene's germline CDR1 is MDHEN and CDR2 SYDVKM. The CDR3 has 15 amino acids. As DNA, the CDR3 is TGTGCCATCAGTTTCCTGCCAGGGGCCTACAATGAGCAGTTCTTC. Encoded protein: CAISFLPGAYNEQFF.

The chain combines TRBV6-5 with TRBJ1-2, with a tentative D call TRBD1 (5 bases). The CDR3 is 16 amino acids. Trimming removed 0 bases at V and 7 bases at J, with 18 bases between. Germline V gives CDR1 MNHEY, CDR2 SVGAGI. The CDR3 loop is CASSYSPQGYLCGYTF. In nucleotides, the CDR3 is TGTGCCAGCAGTTACTCCCCCCAGGGTTACCTTTGTGGCTACACCTTC.

The J gene is TRBJ2-7, the V gene TRBV6-5; 9 bases are shared with TRBD2. This CDR3 is 15 amino acids long. Germline CDR1 is MNHEY and CDR2 is SVGAGI. Losses at the gene ends were 0 bases for V and 2 bases for J; bases not matched to a gene: 2. The DNA for the CDR3 is TGTGCCAGCAGTTACTCGGCGGGAGGGCCCTACGAGCAGTACTTC. Translating it yields CASSYSAGGPYEQYF.

This sequence joins TRBV28 and TRBJ2-1; 7 nucleotides match TRBD1. The CDR3 loop spans 13 amino acids. The V and J ends lost 2 bases and 10 bases, in that order; junction bases with no gene match: 5. CDR1 and CDR2 (germline): MDHEN, SYDVKM. Here the CDR3 DNA reads TGTGCCAGCAGTTTAGTTTCGGACAGGGAGCAGTTCTTC. Translating it yields CASSLVSDREQFF.

The V and J genes are TRBV10-3 and TRBJ2-2; D is ambiguous. Trimming took off 6 bases at V and 3 bases at J, with 5 bases between the two ends. CDR1 is ENHRY and CDR2 is SYGVKD in the germline V gene. This CDR3 is 12 amino acids long. CDR3 sequence: CAIRPDTGELFF. The DNA of the CDR3 is TGTGCCATCAGACCCGACACCGGGGAGCTGTTTTTT.

Of note for this clonotype: Sequence at one end of the junction differs from germline and may be a read error. The rearrangement links TRBV7-2 to TRBJ2-5; 7 bases match TRBD2. Germline V gene sequence: CDR1 SGHTA, CDR2 FQGNSA. The CDR3 has 13 residues. The CDR3 DNA is TGCGCCAGCAGCCGAGGGACTAATAATGAGCAGTACTTC. Encoded protein: CASSRGTNNEQYF.

The chain is built from TRBV11-2 and TRBJ2-2; 8 bases align to TRBD2. This CDR3 contains 15 residues. J gave up 6 bases and V 4 bases, and 7 bases lay outside the gene matches. The V gene's germline CDR1 is SGHAT and CDR2 FQNNGV. CDR3 nucleotide sequence: TGTGCCAGCAGCTACCTCCGGGGGGGTCCCGGGGAGCTGTTTTTT. Amino acids: CASSYLRGGPGELFF. The full variable domain, rest sourced from reference TRBV11-2 and TRBJ2-2, is EAGVAQSPRYKIIEKRQSVAFWCNPISGHATLYWYQQILGQGPKLLIQFQNNGVVDDSQLPKDRFSAERLKGVDSTLKIQPAKLEDSAVYLCASSYLRGGPGELFFGEGSRLTVL.

This chain links TRBV20-1 with TRBJ2-1; 7 nucleotides align to TRBD1. This CDR3 is built from 13 residues. V lost 3 bases and J lost 5; bases outside the gene matches: 4. Germline CDR1 DFQATT, CDR2 SNEGSKA (reference sequence). CDR3 in amino acids: CSASRGQNNEQFF. CDR3 in DNA: TGCAGTGCTAGCCGGGGACAGAACAATGAGCAGTTCTTC.

Only one count was recorded for this clonotype. The chain joins TRBV7-8 to TRBJ2-4; 11 nucleotides line up with TRBD2. The J call may be incorrect, as the DNA end agrees better with TRBJ2-7. Germline V gene sequence: CDR1 SGHVS, CDR2 FQNEAQ. The CDR3 is 15 amino acids. Here the CDR3 DNA reads TGTGCCAGCATCGAACTAGCGGGAGTTTTCTACGAGCAGTACTTC. This codes for CASIELAGVFYEQYF.

To note about this clonotype: This may arise from a read error, as a much more abundant clone is one base away. V usage is TRBV10-3 and J usage is TRBJ2-4, with D uncertain. The length of the CDR3 is 11 residues. CDR1 is ENHRY and CDR2 is SYGVKD in the germline V gene. Between the trimmed V and J ends, which lost 2 bases and 13 bases, there was a span of 9 bases. The CDR3 protein is CAISEGYGQYF. CDR3 DNA: TGTGCCATCAGTGAGGGCTACGGGCAGTACTTC.

The chain joins TRBV5-4 to TRBJ2-1; the match to TRBD1 covers 7 bases. Trimming removed 4 bases from V and 14 bases from J; junction bases left unmatched: 15. This CDR3 spans 14 amino acids. Germline V CDR1 and CDR2: SGHNT, YYREEE (reference sequence). The CDR3: CASSLGGASCKEFF. CDR3 nucleotide sequence: TGTGCCAGCAGCCTAGGGGGCGCGAGCTGTAAGGAGTTCTTC.

This clonotype was seen only a few times. The J gene is TRBJ2-7, the V gene TRBV7-2; TRBD1 agrees at 7 bases. Germline CDR1 and CDR2: SGHTA and FQGNSA. V shed 0 bases, J shed 3 bases, and the junction held 8 bases outside the gene matches. There are 16 residues in the CDR3. DNA for the CDR3: TGTGCCAGCAGCTTAGCGGGGGACAGTCTTCTCTACGAGCAGTACTTC. This encodes CASSLAGDSLLYEQYF.

As concerns this clonotype: One junction end disagrees with the germline gene, perhaps due to a read error. The chain employs TRBV25-1 and TRBJ2-3, with no clear D. Looked up from germline, CDR1 is MGHDK and CDR2 is SYGVNS. This CDR3 comprises 14 residues. The CDR3 loop is CASGEFGDRDTQYF. The CDR3 nucleotides are TGTGCCAGCGGTGAATTTGGGGATAGGGATACGCAGTATTTT.

This clonotype was detected only a few times. The chain carries TRBV25-1 and TRBJ2-7; D gene ambiguous. Germline lookup yields CDR1 MGHDK and CDR2 SYGVNS. V was clipped by 4 bases and J by 3 bases, with 4 bases between them. The CDR3 is 11 amino acids. The DNA of the CDR3 is TGTGCCAGCAGTGCTCACTACGAGCAGTACTTC. The encoded protein is CASSAHYEQYF.

This clonotype was counted ten times or more. The chain carries TRBV2 and TRBJ1-5, with TRBD1 matching 8 bases. Per germline, CDR1 SNHLY and CDR2 FYNNEI. J gave up 7 bases and V 5 bases, and 4 bases lay outside the gene matches. CDR3 length equals 13 residues. DNA for the CDR3: TGTGCCAGCAGTCCAGGGGGCGGCCAGCCCCAGCATTTT. Its protein is CASSPGGGQPQHF.

A few counts support this clonotype. The CDR3 DNA reads TGCAGCGTCCAGGGGGCTGAGAACTACGAGCAGTACTTC. Translation gives CSVQGAENYEQYF. The chain recombines TRBV29-1 with TRBJ2-7, with 8 bases identical to TRBD1. CDR3 length equals 13 residues. V was pared by 6 bases and J by 3 bases, with 7 bases of the junction left unmatched. CDR1 SQVTM and CDR2 ANQGSEA come from the germline V gene.

This clonotype has more than one count but fewer than ten. CDR3 bases: TGTGCTAGTGGTTTGTTGGTTCGTAGCGGGAGCTCGAGCACAGATACGCAGTATTTT. Its translation: CASGLLVRSGSSSTDTQYF. The chain couples TRBV12-5 to TRBJ2-3, with 9 nucleotides matching TRBD2. Germline lookup yields CDR1 LGHNT and CDR2 FRNRAP. The V and J ends lost 2 bases and 0 bases, in that order; junction bases with no gene match: 12. The CDR3 runs 19 residues.

The chain employs TRBV5-6 and TRBJ2-6; the D is unclear. Trimming removed 7 bases from V and 5 bases from J, with 7 bases in between. Germline loops: CDR1 SGHDT, CDR2 YYEEEE. The CDR3 is 12 amino acids. CDR3 DNA sequence: TGTGCCAGCTCAAAAAGGGCCAACGTCCTGACTTTC. Amino acids: CASSKRANVLTF.

This rearrangement joins TRBV20-1 to TRBJ2-7, with 10 positions matching TRBD2. Germline loops: CDR1 DFQATT, CDR2 SNEGSKA (reference sequence). The length of the CDR3 is 15 residues. Germline trimming cut 6 bases from V and 4 bases from J; bases unmatched to any gene: 12. DNA of the CDR3: TGCAGTGCCACCTTAGCGGGGGGTCTCCTTTACGAGCAGTACTTC. It specifies CSATLAGGLLYEQYF.

This clonotype occurred a few times. J is TRBJ2-7 and V is TRBV29-1, with D uncertain. There are 14 residues in the CDR3. The V and J ends lost 6 bases and 0 bases respectively, with 15 bases between them. Germline lookup yields CDR1 SQVTM and CDR2 ANQGSEA. DNA of the CDR3: TGCAGCGTCGCCCGCAACCCTAGCTCCTACGAGCAGTACTTC. Its protein product is CSVARNPSSYEQYF.

This sequence joins TRBV7-2 and TRBJ2-3; 10 bases map to TRBD1. J gave up 10 bases and V 5 bases, and 9 bases lay outside the gene matches. The CDR3 consists of 14 residues. The V gene's germline CDR1 is SGHTA and CDR2 FQGNSA. CDR3 DNA: TGTGCCAGCAGCCTTGGACAGGGGGTACCGGCGCAGTATTTT. Residues: CASSLGQGVPAQYF.

The chain joins TRBV3-1 to TRBJ1-2, with D possibly matching TRBD1 (6 bases). The V end lost 4 bases, the J end lost 3 bases, and 15 bases lay between the germline ends. The CDR3 covers 15 residues. CDR1 is LGHDT, CDR2 YNNKEL, per germline (reference sequence). The CDR3: CASSLQGFYDYGYTF. The CDR3 nucleotides are TGTGCCAGCAGCCTACAGGGTTTCTATGACTATGGCTACACCTTC. Using reference TRBV3-1 and TRBJ1-2 for the parts outside the CDR3, the full variable domain is DTAVSQTPKYLVTQMGNDKSIKCEQNLGHDTMYWYKQDSKKFLKIMFSYNNKELIINETVPNRFSPKSPDKAHLNLHINSLELGDSAVYFCASSLQGFYDYGYTFGSGTRLTVV.